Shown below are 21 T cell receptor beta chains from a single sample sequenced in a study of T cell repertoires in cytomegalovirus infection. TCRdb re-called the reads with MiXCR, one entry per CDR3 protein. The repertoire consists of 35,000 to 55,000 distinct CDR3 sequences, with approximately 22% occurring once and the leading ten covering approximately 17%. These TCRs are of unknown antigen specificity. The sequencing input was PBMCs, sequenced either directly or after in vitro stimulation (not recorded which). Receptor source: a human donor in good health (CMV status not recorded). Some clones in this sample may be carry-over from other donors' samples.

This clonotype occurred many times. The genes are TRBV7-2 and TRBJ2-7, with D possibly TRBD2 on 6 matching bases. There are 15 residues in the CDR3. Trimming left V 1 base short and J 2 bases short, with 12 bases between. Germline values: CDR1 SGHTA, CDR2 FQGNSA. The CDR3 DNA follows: TGTGCCAGCAGCTTAGGAGGGTCTAGCGCCTACGAGCAGTACTTC. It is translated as CASSLGGSSAYEQYF.

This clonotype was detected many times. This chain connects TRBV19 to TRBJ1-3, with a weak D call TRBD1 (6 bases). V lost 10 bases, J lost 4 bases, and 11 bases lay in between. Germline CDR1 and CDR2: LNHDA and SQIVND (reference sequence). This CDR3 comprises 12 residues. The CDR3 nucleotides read TGTGCCACCAGGGGCGGCGGAAACACCATATATTTT. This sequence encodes CATRGGGNTIYF.

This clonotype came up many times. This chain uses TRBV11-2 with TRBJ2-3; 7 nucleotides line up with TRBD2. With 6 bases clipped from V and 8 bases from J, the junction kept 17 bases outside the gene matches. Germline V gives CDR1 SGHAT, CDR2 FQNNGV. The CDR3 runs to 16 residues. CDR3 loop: CASRDPLAPFGGTQYF. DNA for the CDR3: TGTGCCAGCAGGGATCCACTAGCGCCTTTCGGGGGTACGCAGTATTTT.

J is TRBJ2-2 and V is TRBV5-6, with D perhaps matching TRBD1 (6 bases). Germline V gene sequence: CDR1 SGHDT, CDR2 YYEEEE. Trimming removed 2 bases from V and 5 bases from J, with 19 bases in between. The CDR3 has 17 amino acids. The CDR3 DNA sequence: TGTGCCAGCAGCTTCCGTCCCCAGGGGTCGGCGACCGGGGAGCTGTTTTTT. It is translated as CASSFRPQGSATGELFF.

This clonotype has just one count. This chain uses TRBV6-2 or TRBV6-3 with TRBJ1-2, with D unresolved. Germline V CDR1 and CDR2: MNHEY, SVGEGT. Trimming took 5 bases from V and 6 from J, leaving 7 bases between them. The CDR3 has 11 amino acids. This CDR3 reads CASSQFHGYTF. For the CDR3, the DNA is TGTGCCAGCAGTCAGTTCCATGGCTACACCTTC.

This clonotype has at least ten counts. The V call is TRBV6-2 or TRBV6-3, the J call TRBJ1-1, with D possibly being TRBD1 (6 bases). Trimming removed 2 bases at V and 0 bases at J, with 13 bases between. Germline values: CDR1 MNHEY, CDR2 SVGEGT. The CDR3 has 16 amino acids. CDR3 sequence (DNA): TGTGCCAGCAGTTACGCAGGGGTCACAGTGAACACTGAAGCTTTCTTT. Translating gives CASSYAGVTVNTEAFF.

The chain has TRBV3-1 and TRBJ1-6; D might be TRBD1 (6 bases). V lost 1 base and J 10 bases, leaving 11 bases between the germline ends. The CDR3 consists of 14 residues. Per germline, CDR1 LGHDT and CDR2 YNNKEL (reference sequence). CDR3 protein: CASSQVPGESPLHF. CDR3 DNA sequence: TGTGCCAGCAGCCAAGTACCAGGGGAATCACCCCTCCACTTT. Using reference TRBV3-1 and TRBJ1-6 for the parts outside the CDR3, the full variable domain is DTAVSQTPKYLVTQMGNDKSIKCEQNLGHDTMYWYKQDSKKFLKIMFSYNNKELIINETVPNRFSPKSPDKAHLNLHINSLELGDSAVYFCASSQVPGESPLHFGNGTRLTVT.

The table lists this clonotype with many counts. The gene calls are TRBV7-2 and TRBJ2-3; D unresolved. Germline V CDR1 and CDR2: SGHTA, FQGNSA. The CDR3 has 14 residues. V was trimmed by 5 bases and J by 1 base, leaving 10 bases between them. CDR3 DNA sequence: TGTGCCAGCAGCCCTCGATTGGGCACAGATACGCAGTATTTT. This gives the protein CASSPRLGTDTQYF.

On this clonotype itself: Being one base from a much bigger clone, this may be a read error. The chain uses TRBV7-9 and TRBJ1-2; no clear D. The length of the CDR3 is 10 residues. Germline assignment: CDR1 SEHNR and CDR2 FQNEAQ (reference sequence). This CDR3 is CVSSLVGYTF. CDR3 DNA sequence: TGTGTCAGCAGCTTAGTTGGCTACACCTTC. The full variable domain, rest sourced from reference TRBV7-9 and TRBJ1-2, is DTGVSQNPRHKITKRGQNVTFRCDPISEHNRLYWYRQTLGQGPEFLTYFQNEAQLEKSRLLSDRFSAERPKGSFSTLEIQRTEQGDSAMYLCVSSLVGYTFGSGTRLTVV.

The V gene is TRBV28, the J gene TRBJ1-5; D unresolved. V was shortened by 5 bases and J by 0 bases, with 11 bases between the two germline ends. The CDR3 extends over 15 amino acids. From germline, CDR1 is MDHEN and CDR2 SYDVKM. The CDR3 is CASSPPPYSNQPQHF. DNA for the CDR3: TGTGCCAGCAGTCCCCCTCCTTATAGCAATCAGCCCCAGCATTTT.

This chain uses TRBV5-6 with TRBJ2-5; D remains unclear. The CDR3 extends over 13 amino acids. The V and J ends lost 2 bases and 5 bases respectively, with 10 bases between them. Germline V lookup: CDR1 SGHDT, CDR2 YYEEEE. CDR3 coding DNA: TGTGCCAGCAGCTTAAGGGCCGGGGAGACCCAGTACTTC. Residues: CASSLRAGETQYF.

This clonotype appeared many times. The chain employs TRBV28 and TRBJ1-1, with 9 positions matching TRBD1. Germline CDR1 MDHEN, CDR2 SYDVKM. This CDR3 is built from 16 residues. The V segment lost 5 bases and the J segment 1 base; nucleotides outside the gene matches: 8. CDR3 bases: TGTGCCAGCAGTCCGCAACCGGGACAGGGGAACACTGAAGCTTTCTTT. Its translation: CASSPQPGQGNTEAFF. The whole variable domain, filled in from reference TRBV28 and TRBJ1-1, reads DVKVTQSSRYLVKRTGEKVFLECVQDMDHENMFWYRQDPGLGLRLIYFSYDVKMKEKGDIPEGYSVSREKKERFSLILESASTNQTSMYLCASSPQPGQGNTEAFFGQGTRLTVV.

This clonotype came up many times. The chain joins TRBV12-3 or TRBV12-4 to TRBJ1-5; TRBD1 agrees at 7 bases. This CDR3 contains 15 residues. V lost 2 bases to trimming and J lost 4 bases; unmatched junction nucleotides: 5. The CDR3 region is CASSLRGGVNQPQHF. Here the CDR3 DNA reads TGTGCCAGCAGTTTACGAGGGGGCGTTAATCAGCCCCAGCATTTT.

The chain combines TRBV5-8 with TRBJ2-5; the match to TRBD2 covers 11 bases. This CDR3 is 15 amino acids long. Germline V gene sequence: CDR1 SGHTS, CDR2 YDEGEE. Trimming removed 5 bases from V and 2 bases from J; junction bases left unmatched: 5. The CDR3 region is CASSLGTSGQETQYF. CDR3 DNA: TGTGCCAGCAGTCTTGGGACTAGCGGTCAAGAGACCCAGTACTTC. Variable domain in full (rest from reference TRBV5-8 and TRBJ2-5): EAGVTQSPTHLIKTRGQQATLRCSPISGHTSVYWYQQALGLGLQFLLWYDEGEERNRGNFPPRFSGRQFPNYSSELNVNALELEDSALYLCASSLGTSGQETQYFGPGTRLLVL.

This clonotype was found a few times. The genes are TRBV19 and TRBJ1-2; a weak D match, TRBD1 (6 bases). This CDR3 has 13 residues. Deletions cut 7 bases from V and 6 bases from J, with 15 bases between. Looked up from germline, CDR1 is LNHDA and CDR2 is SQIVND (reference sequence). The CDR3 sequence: CASKAPDRDGYTF. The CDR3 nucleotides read TGTGCCAGTAAGGCACCGGACAGAGATGGCTACACCTTC.

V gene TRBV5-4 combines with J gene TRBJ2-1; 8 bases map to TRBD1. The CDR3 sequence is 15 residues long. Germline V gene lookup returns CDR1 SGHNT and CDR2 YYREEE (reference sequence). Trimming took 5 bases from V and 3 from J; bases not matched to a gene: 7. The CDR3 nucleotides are TGTGCCAGCAGGGATGGTGGGACAGGCTACAATGAGCAGTTCTTC. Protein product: CASRDGGTGYNEQFF.

In nucleotides, the CDR3 is TGTGCCAGCAGCTTGGGGACAGGCATGTTAAGGGAGACCCAGTACTTC. Encoded protein: CASSLGTGMLRETQYF. The chain employs TRBV11-3 and TRBJ2-5; 8 bases are a match to TRBD1. CDR1 and CDR2 (germline): SGHNT, YENEEA. V was pared by 3 bases and J by 5 bases, with 11 bases of the junction left unmatched. This CDR3 region has 16 residues. Supplemented by reference TRBV11-3 and TRBJ2-5, the full variable domain reads EAGVVQSPRYKIIEKKQPVAFWCNPISGHNTLYWYLQNLGQGPELLIRYENEEAVDDSQLPKDRFSAERLKGVDSTLKIQPAELGDSAVYLCASSLGTGMLRETQYFGPGTRLLVL.

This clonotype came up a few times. The CDR3 here is CASSKNDREGGYTF. Here the CDR3 DNA reads TGTGCCAGCAGCAAAAACGACAGGGAGGGTGGCTACACCTTC. The V call is TRBV7-9, the J call TRBJ1-2; TRBD1 aligns across 7 bases. V shed 5 bases, J shed 7 bases, and the junction held 10 bases outside the gene matches. This CDR3 is built from 14 residues. Germline V CDR1 and CDR2: SEHNR, FQNEAQ (reference sequence).

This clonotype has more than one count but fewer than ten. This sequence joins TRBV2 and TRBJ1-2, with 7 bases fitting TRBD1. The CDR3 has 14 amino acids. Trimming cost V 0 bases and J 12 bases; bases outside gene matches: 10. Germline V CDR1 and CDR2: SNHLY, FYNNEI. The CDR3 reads CASSEALGDSGHTF. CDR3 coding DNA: TGTGCCAGCAGTGAAGCGCTGGGGGACAGTGGACACACCTTC.

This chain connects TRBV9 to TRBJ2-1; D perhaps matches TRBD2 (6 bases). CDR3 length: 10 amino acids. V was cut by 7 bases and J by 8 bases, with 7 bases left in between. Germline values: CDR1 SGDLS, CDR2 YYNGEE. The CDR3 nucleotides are TGTGCCAGCGGCGGGGATGAGCAGTTCTTC. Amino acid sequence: CASGGDEQFF.

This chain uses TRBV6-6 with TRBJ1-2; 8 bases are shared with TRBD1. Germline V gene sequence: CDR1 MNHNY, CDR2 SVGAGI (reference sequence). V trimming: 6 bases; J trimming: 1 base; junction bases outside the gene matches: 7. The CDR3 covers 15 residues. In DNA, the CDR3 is TGTGCCAGCAGCAATCGACAGGGGATTAACTATGGCTACACCTTC. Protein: CASSNRQGINYGYTF.